These 15 T cell receptor beta chains originate from one sample sequenced in a study of a mutant IDH1 vaccine in newly diagnosed glioma. Method: immunoSEQ multiplex PCR; TCRdb's copy keeps in-frame clones and lacks some. In the table there are around 52,000 clones, 70% to 80% of which are singletons. These receptors lack a known antigen. Time point of the sample: week 35, safety follow-up. In the vaccine, a single dose held 300 ug of the mutant IDH1 20-mer peptide, along with topical imiquimod. The sample was PBMCs, taken from a glioma patient whose treatment included an IDH1 peptide vaccine. Receptors were obtained from a man aged 40-55 years with glioma.

This clone has only one observation. The genes are TRBV11-3 and TRBJ1-2, with D perhaps matching TRBD1 (5 bases). With 5 bases removed from V and 5 bases from J, the gap between germline ends came to 18 bases. Germline V gene lookup returns CDR1 SGHNT and CDR2 YENEEA. CDR3 length: 15 amino acids. The CDR3 region has the DNA TGTGCCAGCAGCCACGACAGAGATCAGATATATGGCTACACCTTC. Amino acids: CASSHDRDQIYGYTF.

This chain links TRBV7-9 with TRBJ2-7, with D possibly TRBD1 on 6 matching bases. Germline CDR1 and CDR2: SEHNR and FQNEAQ (reference sequence). The CDR3 totals 12 residues. V gave up 5 bases and J gave up 5 bases, with 10 bases separating them. CDR3 in amino acids: CASSPQGHEQYF. The CDR3 DNA reads TGTGCCAGCAGCCCCCAGGGGCACGAGCAGTACTTC. The entire variable domain, with the rest obtained from reference TRBV7-9 and TRBJ2-7, is as follows: DTGVSQNPRHKITKRGQNVTFRCDPISEHNRLYWYRQTLGQGPEFLTYFQNEAQLEKSRLLSDRFSAERPKGSFSTLEIQRTEQGDSAMYLCASSPQGHEQYFGPGTRLTVT.

The J gene is TRBJ1-2, the V gene TRBV18; no firm D call. V shed 2 bases and J shed 3 bases, with 13 bases lying between them. Germline V gene data show CDR1 as KGHSH and CDR2 as LQKENI. The CDR3 extends over 15 amino acids. The CDR3 DNA sequence: TGTGCCAGCTCACCATCTGCCTACGGTGACTATGGCTACACCTTC. This encodes CASSPSAYGDYGYTF.

V is TRBV6-5 and J is TRBJ1-6, with D unresolved. The CDR3 has 12 amino acids. Germline V gene lookup returns CDR1 MNHEY and CDR2 SVGAGI. The V end lost 2 bases, the J end lost 7 bases, and 3 bases lay between the germline ends. In DNA form, the CDR3 reads TGTGCCAGCAGTTACCAGAATTCACCCCTCCACTTT. This sequence encodes CASSYQNSPLHF.

This clone was detected only once. The CDR3 here is CASSFYRGQPTDTQYF. DNA of the CDR3: TGTGCCAGCAGCTTCTACAGGGGCCAACCCACAGATACGCAGTATTTT. This chain links TRBV7-9 with TRBJ2-3, with TRBD1 identical over 7 bases. The CDR3 spans 16 residues. J was trimmed by 2 bases and V by 3 bases; bases with no gene match: 8. Germline-derived CDR1 and CDR2 are SEHNR and FQNEAQ (reference sequence). The whole variable domain, filled in from reference TRBV7-9 and TRBJ2-3, reads DTGVSQNPRHKITKRGQNVTFRCDPISEHNRLYWYRQTLGQGPEFLTYFQNEAQLEKSRLLSDRFSAERPKGSFSTLEIQRTEQGDSAMYLCASSFYRGQPTDTQYFGPGTRLTVL.

The CDR3 here is CASSVEGHLTDTQYF. CDR3 in DNA: TGTGCCAGCAGCGTAGAAGGGCACCTCACAGATACGCAGTATTTT. This sequence joins TRBV9 and TRBJ2-3; D gene unclear. This CDR3 has 15 residues. Trimming pared 0 bases from V and 2 bases from J, leaving 10 bases between. The germline V gene has CDR1 SGDLS and CDR2 YYNGEE.

The chain couples TRBV27 to TRBJ1-5; D is undetermined. Trimming took 3 bases from V and 0 from J, leaving 6 bases between them. CDR1 and CDR2 (germline): MNHEY, SMNVEV (reference sequence). The CDR3 is 14 residues long. The CDR3 loop is CASSLGYSNQPQHF. In DNA, the CDR3 is TGTGCCAGCAGTTTGGGATATAGCAATCAGCCCCAGCATTTT.

The rearrangement links TRBV5-1 to TRBJ2-2; 9 nucleotides agree with TRBD1. The V and J ends lost 4 bases and 3 bases, in that order; junction bases with no gene match: 4. The CDR3 runs to 15 residues. Germline V lookup: CDR1 SGHRS, CDR2 YFSETQ. CDR3 in amino acids: CASSPGQGYTGELFF. CDR3 coding DNA: TGCGCCAGCAGCCCCGGACAGGGGTACACCGGGGAGCTGTTTTTT.

The rearrangement uses TRBV11-3 and TRBJ2-3, with D hard to call. V dropped 0 bases and J dropped 4 bases, with 14 bases sitting between them. This CDR3 has 16 amino acids. CDR1 and CDR2 (germline): SGHNT, YENEEA. CDR3 loop: CASSLDGHTWADTQYF. The CDR3, as DNA: TGTGCCAGCAGCTTAGACGGCCATACTTGGGCAGATACGCAGTATTTT. Filled out from reference TRBV11-3 and TRBJ2-3, the complete variable domain reads EAGVVQSPRYKIIEKKQPVAFWCNPISGHNTLYWYLQNLGQGPELLIRYENEEAVDDSQLPKDRFSAERLKGVDSTLKIQPAELGDSAVYLCASSLDGHTWADTQYFGPGTRLTVL.

A few counts support this clone. V gene TRBV18 combines with J gene TRBJ1-1; D unclear. The V gene's germline CDR1 is KGHSH and CDR2 LQKENI. This CDR3 is 13 amino acids long. V was clipped by 4 bases and J by 1 base, with 7 bases between them. The CDR3 DNA reads TGTGCCAGCTCACGCTGGGAGAACACTGAAGCTTTCTTT. Translation: CASSRWENTEAFF.

This chain links TRBV27 with TRBJ2-7; D possibly corresponds to TRBD1 (6 bases). The CDR3 totals 17 residues. V was shortened by 2 bases and J by 3 bases, with 20 bases between the two germline ends. From germline, CDR1 is MNHEY and CDR2 SMNVEV (reference sequence). This CDR3 reads CASSLQGPASTDYEQYV. In nucleotides, the CDR3 is TGTGCCAGCAGTTTACAGGGGCCGGCGTCAACCGACTACGAGCAGTACGTC.

This clone has just a few counts. The chain uses TRBV5-1 and TRBJ1-4; D unclear. CDR1 is SGHRS and CDR2 is YFSETQ in the germline V gene. CDR3 size: 14 residues. The V and J ends lost 4 bases and 4 bases respectively, with 11 bases between them. DNA for the CDR3: TGCGCCAGCAGCAACTCGGGGTTTAATGAAAAACTGTTTTTT. It encodes CASSNSGFNEKLFF.

This clone was counted only a few times. CDR3: CSVEDPLKGTEAFF. DNA of the CDR3: TGCAGCGTTGAAGACCCCCTAAAGGGCACTGAAGCTTTCTTT. This chain uses TRBV29-1 with TRBJ1-1; D is unclear. CDR1 is SQVTM, CDR2 ANQGSEA, per germline. Trimming pared 0 bases from V and 4 bases from J, leaving 12 bases between. This CDR3 spans 14 amino acids.

CDR3 nucleotides: TGTGCCAGCTCAGCGGGACAGCTCTCTGGAAACACCATATATTTT. Encoded protein: CASSAGQLSGNTIYF. The rearrangement links TRBV18 to TRBJ1-3, with TRBD1 identical over 7 bases. The germline V gene encodes CDR1 KGHSH and CDR2 LQKENI. This CDR3 is 15 amino acids long. Losses at the gene ends were 5 bases for V and 0 bases for J; bases not matched to a gene: 4.

The chain carries TRBV15 and TRBJ2-4; perhaps TRBD1 as D (5 bases). CDR1 is LNHNV, CDR2 YYDKDF, per germline (reference sequence). V lost 0 bases and J 8 bases, leaving 5 bases between the germline ends. The CDR3 runs to 12 residues. The CDR3 bases are TGTGCCACCAGCAGAGAAGGGGACATTCAGTACTTC. This sequence encodes CATSREGDIQYF.